The next 5 T cell receptor beta chains were all read from a single sample in a study of blood T cell repertoires in COVID-19 (dated by TCRdb to 2019 to 2021). The method behind the library was the immunoSEQ multiplex PCR assay. The source is immuneACCESS, and TCRdb retained only in-frame sequences with V and J called. Part of the clones is not carried over; for the studies checked, unresolved V genes explain less than half of this, and the remainder is unexplained. In this sample the table shows 200,000 or so clones, 80% to 90% of which occur a single time. Less than 4.5% of the sample lies in the top ten. Sequenced sample: PBMCs or T cells enriched from blood (not recorded which). All receptors derive from a woman aged 40 to 50 with acute COVID-19.

V is TRBV14 and J is TRBJ1-3; D is unresolved. Germline values: CDR1 SGHDN, CDR2 FVKESK. V gave up 4 bases and J gave up 0 bases, with 13 bases separating them. The CDR3 consists of 16 residues. The CDR3 DNA sequence: TGTGCCAGCAGCCCACCCGGACTGTTCTCTGGAAACACCATATATTTT. Its translation is CASSPPGLFSGNTIYF.

The chain has TRBV27 and TRBJ1-1, with D unresolved. This CDR3 has 14 residues. V was trimmed by 1 base and J by 3 bases, leaving 9 bases between them. Germline V gene data show CDR1 as MNHEY and CDR2 as SMNVEV (reference sequence). The CDR3 nucleotides read TGTGCCAGCAGTTTATTCTCGCAGGACACTGAAGCTTTCTTT. Its translation is CASSLFSQDTEAFF.

The chain combines TRBV6-2 or TRBV6-3 with TRBJ2-2; 9 positions match TRBD2. This CDR3 is 18 amino acids long. J lost 0 bases, V lost 2 bases, and 7 bases had no gene match. The germline V gene has CDR1 MNHEY and CDR2 SVGEGT. CDR3 loop: CASSYLLAGYTNTGELFF. CDR3 DNA sequence: TGTGCCAGCAGTTACCTTCTAGCGGGGTATACGAACACCGGGGAGCTGTTTTTT.

The chain joins TRBV4-1 to TRBJ1-5, with TRBD1 matching 7 bases. This CDR3 spans 14 amino acids. CDR1 is MGHRA, CDR2 YSYEKL, per germline. Losses at the gene ends were 1 base for V and 7 bases for J; bases not matched to a gene: 4. CDR3 DNA: TGCGCCAGCAGCCAAGGGGACAGTCCCCAGCCCCAGCATTTT. It codes for CASSQGDSPQPQHF.

There are a few counts of this clone. The chain joins TRBV7-2 to TRBJ2-7; D is possibly TRBD1 (6 bases). The CDR3 contains 13 residues. Trimming took 5 bases from V and 2 from J, leaving 10 bases between them. The germline gives CDR1 SGHTA, CDR2 FQGNSA. The CDR3 here is CASSTRDTYEQYF. CDR3 nucleotide sequence: TGTGCCAGCAGCACACGGGACACCTACGAGCAGTACTTC.